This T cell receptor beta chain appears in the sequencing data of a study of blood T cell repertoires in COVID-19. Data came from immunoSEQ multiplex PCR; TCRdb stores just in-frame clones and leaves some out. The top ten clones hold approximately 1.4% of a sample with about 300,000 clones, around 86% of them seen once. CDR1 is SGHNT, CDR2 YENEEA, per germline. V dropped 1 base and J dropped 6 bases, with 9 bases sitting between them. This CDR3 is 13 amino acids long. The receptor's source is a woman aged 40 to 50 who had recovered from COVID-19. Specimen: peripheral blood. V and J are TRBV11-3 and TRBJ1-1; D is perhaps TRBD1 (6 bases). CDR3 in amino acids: CASSLVEGAEAFF. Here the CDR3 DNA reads TGTGCCAGCAGCTTAGTTGAGGGGGCTGAAGCTTTCTTT. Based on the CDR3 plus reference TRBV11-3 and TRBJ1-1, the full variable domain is EAGVVQSPRYKIIEKKQPVAFWCNPISGHNTLYWYLQNLGQGPELLIRYENEEAVDDSQLPKDRFSAERLKGVDSTLKIQPAELGDSAVYLCASSLVEGAEAFFGQGTRLTVV.